The 19 T cell receptor beta chains in this list originate from one sample, sequenced in a study of OX40 agonist ivuxolimab in advanced cancers. Profiling relied on immunoSEQ multiplex PCR, and the TCRdb table lists in-frame clones only, not all of them. Of about 57,000 clones listed, about 83% are singletons. Sequencing used CD4+ or CD8+ T cells sorted from blood, obtained in a trial of the OX40 agonist ivuxolimab. The source is an adult with an advanced solid tumor such as melanoma, head and neck, liver or kidney cancer.

This clone was seen once. This chain connects TRBV11-1 to TRBJ2-3; no clear D. Per the germline V gene, CDR1 is SGHAT and CDR2 is FQDESV (reference sequence). This CDR3 is built from 14 residues. V was trimmed by 8 bases and J by 0 bases, leaving 12 bases between them. This CDR3 reads CASSLTGSTDTQYF. CDR3 nucleotide sequence: TGTGCCAGCTCCCTTACGGGCAGCACAGATACGCAGTATTTT.

The chain joins TRBV6-5 to TRBJ2-5; D is perhaps TRBD1 (6 bases). Matching the DNA end better, TRBJ2-7 makes the J call doubtful. The germline gives CDR1 MNHEY, CDR2 SVGAGI. CDR3 length equals 14 residues. The chain's CDR3 is CASSYGDKAYEQYF. CDR3 DNA sequence: TGTGCCAGCAGTTACGGGGACAAAGCCTACGAGCAGTACTTC.

The genes are TRBV19 and TRBJ2-7; the match to TRBD1 covers 10 bases. V dropped 6 bases and J dropped 3; count of bases not matched to a gene: 5. CDR1 is LNHDA and CDR2 is SQIVND in the germline V gene (reference sequence). The CDR3 spans 14 residues. CDR3 nucleotide sequence: TGTGCCAGTAGCAGACAGGGGGCTGGCTACGAGCAGTACTTC. Its translation is CASSRQGAGYEQYF.

The V and J genes are TRBV13 and TRBJ2-3, with D perhaps TRBD1 (6 bases). Germline V lookup: CDR1 PRHDT, CDR2 FYEKMQ (reference sequence). There are 14 residues in the CDR3. V was clipped by 0 bases and J by 2 bases, with 6 bases between them. The CDR3 loop is CASSLGGATDTQYF. In DNA, the CDR3 is TGTGCCAGCAGCTTAGGGGGGGCCACAGATACGCAGTATTTT.

The DNA for the CDR3 is TGTGCCAGTAGTCGACAGGGGGTCGCTTTCTTT. Translated, it gives CASSRQGVAFF. J is TRBJ1-1 and V is TRBV19; 9 bases agree with TRBD1. V was clipped by 5 bases and J by 11 bases; unmatched bases: 3. CDR1 and CDR2 from the germline V gene are LNHDA and SQIVND (reference sequence). CDR3 length: 11 residues.

CDR3: CASSLTGLAYNEQFF. In DNA form, the CDR3 reads TGTGCCAGCAGCTTAACGGGACTAGCCTACAATGAGCAGTTCTTC. The rearrangement links TRBV7-3 to TRBJ2-1, with 8 nucleotides matching TRBD2. Trimming took 0 bases from V and 2 from J; bases not matched to a gene: 0. The CDR3 is made up of 15 amino acids. CDR1 SGHTA and CDR2 FQGTGA come from the germline V gene.

This rearrangement joins TRBV25-1 to TRBJ2-1, with TRBD1 matching 7 bases. The CDR3 loop spans 16 amino acids. Germline loops: CDR1 MGHDK, CDR2 SYGVNS. V gave up 7 bases and J gave up 0 bases; unmatched junction bases: 9. In DNA, the CDR3 is TGTGCCAGCACCCCTAAGACAGGGAGCTCCTACAATGAGCAGTTCTTC. This translates into CASTPKTGSSYNEQFF.

The chain joins TRBV19 to TRBJ1-5, with 12 bases matching TRBD1. V lost 4 bases to trimming and J lost 6 bases; unmatched junction nucleotides: 4. The CDR3 spans 15 residues. Germline values: CDR1 LNHDA, CDR2 SQIVND (reference sequence). The CDR3 here is CASSRGQGAGQPQHF. The CDR3 coding sequence is TGTGCCAGTAGTAGGGGACAGGGGGCCGGTCAGCCCCAGCATTTT.

The rearrangement joins TRBV6-1 to TRBJ1-2; D might be TRBD1 (5 bases). The germline V gene encodes CDR1 MNHNS and CDR2 SASEGT. CDR3 length: 18 residues. The germline V and J ends were trimmed by 1 base and 0 bases, with 18 bases remaining between them. DNA for the CDR3: TGTGCCAGCAGTGAAGTCTCCGCCGGGGCGAGGACTAACTATGGCTACACCTTC. It translates to CASSEVSAGARTNYGYTF.

The chain joins TRBV27 to TRBJ2-2, with TRBD2 matching 9 bases. Germline CDR1 reads MNHEY; CDR2 reads SMNVEV (reference sequence). The CDR3 runs to 15 residues. Trimming cost V 3 bases and J 1 base; bases outside gene matches: 0. The CDR3 loop reads CASSFSGRNTGELFF. The CDR3 DNA follows: TGTGCCAGCAGTTTTAGCGGGAGGAACACCGGGGAGCTGTTTTTT.

The CDR3 DNA sequence: TGTGCCAGCATGCAGGGGCTATACACCGGGGAGCTGTTTTTT. It is translated as CASMQGLYTGELFF. The V and J genes are TRBV2 and TRBJ2-2; TRBD1 is a possible D gene (6 bases). CDR1 SNHLY and CDR2 FYNNEI come from the germline V gene. V lost 7 bases and J 3 bases, leaving 12 bases between the germline ends. This CDR3 is built from 14 residues.

This chain connects TRBV7-9 to TRBJ2-4; 8 nucleotides match TRBD2. Trimming cost V 4 bases and J 4 bases; bases outside gene matches: 6. Per germline, CDR1 SEHNR and CDR2 FQNEAQ (reference sequence). The CDR3 length is 15 residues. The CDR3 protein is CASSSSGYNKNIQYF. The CDR3 DNA sequence: TGTGCCAGCAGCTCTAGCGGGTACAATAAAAACATTCAGTACTTC.

This clone was picked up one time. The rearrangement joins TRBV11-1 to TRBJ1-1; D not resolved. Trimming cost V 3 bases and J 0 bases, with 5 bases left between them. The germline V gene encodes CDR1 SGHAT and CDR2 FQDESV (reference sequence). The CDR3 is made up of 13 amino acids. In DNA form, the CDR3 reads TGTGCCAGCAGCTTGGTTATGAACACTGAAGCTTTCTTT. It is translated as CASSLVMNTEAFF.

This clone was found once. DNA of the CDR3: TGTGCCAGCAGTGAAACGAGTGCGGGGATCGGAGCCGGGGAGCTGTTTTTT. Translating gives CASSETSAGIGAGELFF. The rearrangement uses TRBV25-1 and TRBJ2-2, with D possibly being TRBD2 (6 bases). V shed 2 bases and J shed 6 bases, with 19 bases lying between them. The germline V gene has CDR1 MGHDK and CDR2 SYGVNS. The CDR3 length is 17 residues.

The gene calls are TRBV28 and TRBJ1-3; D not certain. Germline lookup yields CDR1 MDHEN and CDR2 SYDVKM. CDR3 length equals 14 residues. V was shortened by 6 bases and J by 2 bases, with 11 bases between the two germline ends. The DNA of the CDR3 is TGTGCCAGCAGCCACGAGATAACTGGAAACACCATATATTTT. Translation gives CASSHEITGNTIYF.

This chain joins TRBV2 and TRBJ2-7; weak D call: TRBD1 (5 bases). CDR1 SNHLY and CDR2 FYNNEI come from the germline V gene. The ends were cut back, 8 bases at V and 0 bases at J, with 8 bases in the middle. This CDR3 spans 12 amino acids. The CDR3 region has the DNA TGTGCCAGCCGGACACTCTCCTACGAGCAGTACTTC. The encoded protein is CASRTLSYEQYF.

This chain connects TRBV5-1 to TRBJ1-2; the D is unclear. This CDR3 is built from 13 residues. Trimming shortened V by 0 bases and J by 3 bases, and 6 bases separated the two germline ends. Germline V gene data show CDR1 as SGHRS and CDR2 as YFSETQ. This CDR3 is CASSLGRDYGYTF. The CDR3 DNA follows: TGCGCCAGCAGCTTGGGGAGGGACTATGGCTACACCTTC.

In DNA form, the CDR3 reads TGCGCCAGCAGTGAGTCACAGGGGGAAGGCACTGAAGCTTTCTTT. Protein sequence: CASSESQGEGTEAFF. The chain joins TRBV10-1 to TRBJ1-1, with 8 nucleotides matching TRBD1. With 0 bases clipped from V and 4 bases from J, the junction kept 4 bases outside the gene matches. The germline V gene encodes CDR1 WNHNN and CDR2 SYGVQD (reference sequence). There are 15 residues in the CDR3.

The chain couples TRBV14 to TRBJ2-2; 7 positions agree with TRBD1. Germline V gene data show CDR1 as SGHDN and CDR2 as FVKESK. Losses at the gene ends were 1 base for V and 3 bases for J; bases not matched to a gene: 5. The CDR3 has 16 amino acids. The DNA for the CDR3 is TGTGCCAGCAGCCAAGGGGACAGTTTGGACACCGGGGAGCTGTTTTTT. This sequence encodes CASSQGDSLDTGELFF.